Listed below are T cell receptor beta chains from one sample, sequenced in a study of T cell changes during pregnancy in multiple sclerosis. Clones were read by immunoSEQ multiplex PCR, and TCRdb kept only the in-frame ones, dropping some. The data show under 60,000 clones, around 94% seen once. This sample comprised CD4+ T cells from peripheral blood mononuclear cells, obtained in the third trimester of pregnancy. The receptors shown here come from a female donor with multiple sclerosis, enrolled in a pregnancy study. Both conserved end residues are part of each CDR3. Rows may omit the clone size; those that give it use once, few, many or a size class.

clone_size j_call v_call cdr3_aa
. TRBJ2-2 TRBV5-1 CASSLGYGRDSTGELFF
. TRBJ2-7 TRBV19 CASSPFTGTYEQYF
. TRBJ2-7 TRBV5-4 CASSRTSGSDEQYF
. TRBJ1-3 TRBV5-1 CASSLDGNSGNTIYF
. TRBJ2-1 TRBV19 CASTSGGYNEQFF
once TRBJ1-4 TRBV7-2 CASSSGQLNEKLFF
once TRBJ2-5 TRBV6-5 CASSRTGSQQETQYF
. TRBJ2-1 TRBV11-2 CASTNDRGEEQFF
. TRBJ2-5 TRBV6-6 CASSFNPDRPKETQYF
. TRBJ2-1 TRBV11-2 CASSLDRTGVNEQFF
. TRBJ1-1 TRBV19 CASLGTGLSKGTEAFF
. TRBJ2-3 TRBV4-1 CASSQEGSGEDTQYF
. TRBJ1-2 TRBV27 CASSFSTRTGFYGYTF
. TRBJ2-5 TRBV7-7 CASSVGTSGQETQYF
. TRBJ2-1 TRBV5-4 CASSFAGLAVNEQFF
. TRBJ2-7 TRBV5-5 CASSLPDKPYEQYF
. TRBJ1-4 TRBV9 CASSVSGKDNEKLFF
. TRBJ1-2 TRBV14 CASSPGGYGYTF
. TRBJ2-1 TRBV7-3 CASSLNSWVGDNEQFF
. TRBJ2-5 TRBV7-9 CASRHPTGGLETQYF
once TRBJ2-3 TRBV10-3 CAIAGQGADTQYF
. TRBJ2-5 TRBV9 CASSGESGEGRRETQYF
. TRBJ1-2 TRBV2 CASSRQGDALSNYGYTF
. TRBJ1-5 TRBV7-2 CASSLDGRQPQHF
. TRBJ2-7 TRBV7-9 CASSRDSYSYEQYF
. TRBJ1-4 TRBV6-1 CASRETGGNEKLFF
. TRBJ1-1 TRBV19 CASSIGDRGMFEAFF
few TRBJ1-2 TRBV7-3 CASSAGGATGHGYTF
. TRBJ2-3 TRBV10-3 CAISESSGGPSTDTQYF
. TRBJ1-2 TRBV6-1 CASSADRESDGYTF
. TRBJ2-5 TRBV15 CATSRDPALVETQYF
once TRBJ2-5 TRBV30 CAWSQGSRETQYF
. TRBJ2-1 TRBV10-3 CAISESTSGRASYNEQFF
. TRBJ1-1 TRBV7-7 CASSYQENTEAFF
. TRBJ2-1 TRBV19 CASSLSTSNEQFF
once TRBJ2-7 TRBV9 CASSEGAGTGHYEQYF
. TRBJ2-6 TRBV19 CASSPPGLAGIPGANVLTF
. TRBJ2-6 TRBV19 CASSRQGLSGANVLTF
. TRBJ1-5 TRBV28 CASSLGTGGTFGNQPQHF
. TRBJ2-3 TRBV5-1 CASSLETSGGTDTQYF
. TRBJ1-2 TRBV27 CASSPYRTGYGYTF
. TRBJ2-4 TRBV11-2 CASSSQGPRANHRRNIQYF
. TRBJ1-2 TRBV5-6 CASSLTGGNYGYTF
. TRBJ2-7 TRBV19 CASRASGRAYEQYF
. TRBJ1-4 TRBV28 CAIQLQGRAEKLFF
. TRBJ1-2 TRBV6-5 CASSYQGNYGYTF
. TRBJ1-3 TRBV28 CASSFPRYSGNTIYF
. TRBJ1-2 TRBV18 CASSPLGEDRGYGYTF
once TRBJ2-3 TRBV30 CAWTGGTTDTQYF
. TRBJ1-1 TRBV19 CASSIQGTGLATEAFF
once TRBJ2-5 TRBV5-1 CASSLVLDSQETQYF
. TRBJ2-2 TRBV19 CASSMVPWGVNTGELFF
. TRBJ2-1 TRBV20-1 CRARDEQFF
. TRBJ2-3 TRBV5-8 CASSRVTGRGILSTDTQYF
. TRBJ2-7 TRBV27 CASSAQRAISKYF
. TRBJ1-1 TRBV7-6 CASSPRGGENTEAFF
. TRBJ2-5 TRBV5-4 CASSLGRGVQETQYF
. TRBJ1-1 TRBV30 CAWKRDRDQNTEAFF
. TRBJ2-7 TRBV28 CASRNKYEQYF
. TRBJ2-4 TRBV9 CASSGQGGNGVNIQYF